The 4 T cell receptor beta chains in this list originate from one sample, sequenced in a study of CD8 T cells in ankylosing spondylitis (dated by TCRdb to between 2016 and 2019). The study at large found these results: A TCR beta motif made up of about eight highly homologous amino acid variants appeared to be characteristic of blood from ankylosing spondylitis patients.

Library preparation was by 5' RACE. Sequencing relied on an Illumina HiSeq 2500. Using fastp at Q25 and MiXCR, TCRdb reprocessed the public reads and kept productive beta chains. Merged by CDR3 protein, the rows form single entries marked with the most common genes and DNA. Within this sample are under 850,000 distinct CDR3 sequences, with about 20% of them counted one time only. Jointly, the top ten make up 15% to 20% of the sample. Which antigens these TCRs recognize remains unknown. The sequenced sample consisted of blood, either unsorted or a sorted T cell fraction (not recorded which). These receptors were collected from a male donor with ankylosing spondylitis.

This clonotype was observed a few times. The chain has TRBV20-1 and TRBJ2-7; 9 bases are a match to TRBD2. Losses at the gene ends were 2 bases for V and 4 bases for J; bases not matched to a gene: 6. This CDR3 comprises 14 residues. From germline, CDR1 is DFQATT and CDR2 SNEGSKA (reference sequence). The CDR3 spells CSARTLAGRYEQYF. CDR3 sequence (DNA): TGCAGTGCTAGAACCCTAGCGGGGCGTTACGAGCAGTACTTC.

The rearrangement joins TRBV28 to TRBJ2-5; D call uncertain. Germline CDR1 MDHEN, CDR2 SYDVKM. V was pared by 5 bases and J by 4 bases, with 14 bases between. The CDR3 loop spans 14 amino acids. Here the CDR3 DNA reads TGTGCCAGCAGTACCTTCGAGGAATCAGAGACCCAGTACTTC. Protein product: CASSTFEESETQYF.

The V call is TRBV29-1, the J call TRBJ1-1; TRBD1 matches at 11 bases. The CDR3 is 14 amino acids. After removal of 6 bases from V and 4 bases from J, the junction contained 7 bases not matched to a gene. CDR1 is SQVTM, CDR2 ANQGSEA, per germline. The CDR3 DNA is TGCAGCGTCCGAGTCGGGACAGGGGGCACTGAAGCTTTCTTT. Translated, it gives CSVRVGTGGTEAFF.

J is TRBJ2-7 and V is TRBV20-1; D not certain. This CDR3 spans 14 amino acids. V was cut by 1 base and J by 3 bases, with 13 bases left in between. The germline CDR1 and CDR2 sequences are DFQATT and SNEGSKA (reference sequence). CDR3 in DNA: TGCAGTGCTAGAGGAACAAGAGAATACTACGAGCAGTACTTC. This gives the protein CSARGTREYYEQYF.